A single sample gave rise to the 18 T cell receptor beta chains below, sequenced in a study of blood T cell repertoires in COVID-19. Clones were sequenced by immunoSEQ multiplex PCR, and TCRdb holds only the in-frame ones, with some missing. The table records around 260,000 clones, 80% to 90% of them present only once. The sequencing sample was made of peripheral blood. The receptor source for this set is an older woman with COVID-19, enrolled during active disease.

The CDR3 DNA reads TGTGCCAGCAGCCCCAGCGGGCTGAAGGGAAATGAGCAGTTCTTC. Its protein product is CASSPSGLKGNEQFF. The chain has TRBV28 and TRBJ2-1, with D possibly TRBD2 on 6 matching bases. V lost 6 bases and J 7 bases, leaving 19 bases between the germline ends. Germline V gene data show CDR1 as MDHEN and CDR2 as SYDVKM. This CDR3 comprises 15 residues.

V and J are TRBV7-9 and TRBJ1-2; 7 nucleotides line up with TRBD1. The CDR3 is 15 residues long. V gave up 8 bases and J gave up 0 bases; unmatched junction bases: 9. Per germline, CDR1 SEHNR and CDR2 FQNEAQ (reference sequence). The CDR3 sequence is CASRRDSEANYGYTF. The CDR3 nucleotides read TGTGCCAGCCGCCGGGACAGCGAAGCTAACTATGGCTACACCTTC.

The J gene is TRBJ1-6, the V gene TRBV28; 10 bases align to TRBD1. There are 15 residues in the CDR3. CDR1 MDHEN and CDR2 SYDVKM come from the germline V gene. The V gene end was trimmed by 1 base and the J gene end by 8 bases; junction bases not matched to a gene: 2. The DNA for the CDR3 is TGTGCCAGCAGTTTATTGGACAGGGGGTATTCACCCCTCCACTTT. Amino acids: CASSLLDRGYSPLHF.

This chain joins TRBV13 and TRBJ1-1; D ambiguous. The germline V gene encodes CDR1 PRHDT and CDR2 FYEKMQ (reference sequence). This CDR3 spans 14 amino acids. Trimming pared 4 bases from V and 3 bases from J, leaving 12 bases between. CDR3 sequence: CASSSIRHYTEAFF. DNA for the CDR3: TGTGCCAGCAGCTCTATTAGACACTACACTGAAGCTTTCTTT. Filled out from reference TRBV13 and TRBJ1-1, the complete variable domain reads AAGVIQSPRHLIKEKRETATLKCYPIPRHDTVYWYQQGPGQDPQFLISFYEKMQSDKGSIPDRFSAQQFSDYHSELNMSSLELGDSALYFCASSSIRHYTEAFFGQGTRLTVV.

This clone was detected only once. The J gene is TRBJ2-7, the V gene TRBV28, with D perhaps matching TRBD2 (7 bases). V was cut by 7 bases and J by 4 bases, with 20 bases left in between. Germline CDR1 is MDHEN and CDR2 is SYDVKM. The CDR3 is 15 amino acids. Here the CDR3 reads CASTPGGLIAYEQYF. The DNA of the CDR3 is TGTGCCAGCACCCCGGGGGGCCTAATCGCATACGAGCAGTACTTC.

The gene calls are TRBV6-6 and TRBJ1-5, with D perhaps matching TRBD1 (5 bases). The CDR3 loop spans 15 amino acids. Germline CDR1 and CDR2: MNHNY and SVGAGI (reference sequence). Trimming pared 2 bases from V and 6 bases from J, leaving 14 bases between. CDR3 DNA: TGTGCCAGCAGTTACGGGGCAGGGATGGGTCAGCCCCAGCATTTT. As protein: CASSYGAGMGQPQHF.

The rearrangement links TRBV4-1 to TRBJ2-5, with 9 bases lining up with TRBD2. The V gene's germline CDR1 is MGHRA and CDR2 YSYEKL. V trimming: 4 bases; J trimming: 5 bases; junction bases outside the gene matches: 11. This CDR3 comprises 16 residues. CDR3 region: CASSRVPGLARETQYF. The CDR3 DNA reads as TGCGCCAGCAGCCGAGTACCGGGACTAGCCCGGGAGACCCAGTACTTC.

This clone is a singleton in its sample. V is TRBV10-3 and J is TRBJ2-7; TRBD2 might be the D (5 bases). CDR1 is ENHRY, CDR2 SYGVKD, per germline. Trimming left V 10 bases short and J 4 bases short, with 14 bases between. CDR3 length equals 12 residues. CDR3 bases: TGTGCCACCCGGGGTAGCAAGTACGAGCAGTACTTC. This encodes CATRGSKYEQYF.

This rearrangement joins TRBV5-5 to TRBJ2-7, with D unresolved. The CDR3 has 15 residues. Trimming took off 0 bases at V and 6 bases at J, with 16 bases between the two ends. The germline CDR1 and CDR2 sequences are SGHKS and YYEKEE (reference sequence). CDR3 protein: CASSLVVLQHGEQYF. DNA of the CDR3: TGTGCCAGCAGCTTGGTGGTTTTACAGCATGGCGAGCAGTACTTC.

The rearrangement joins TRBV6-5 to TRBJ2-5; 7 nucleotides line up with TRBD2. The CDR3 length is 14 residues. The trim removed 6 bases at V and 0 bases at J, leaving 4 bases unmatched. Germline V gives CDR1 MNHEY, CDR2 SVGAGI. The CDR3 loop is CASRAGPNQETQYF. CDR3 DNA: TGTGCCAGCAGAGCGGGACCTAACCAAGAGACCCAGTACTTC.

This rearrangement joins TRBV28 to TRBJ2-3; the match to TRBD2 covers 13 bases. The CDR3 totals 16 residues. Germline V gene sequence: CDR1 MDHEN, CDR2 SYDVKM. V gave up 4 bases and J gave up 4 bases; unmatched junction bases: 5. CDR3 sequence reads: CASSSGLAGRPDTQYF. As DNA, the CDR3 is TGTGCCAGCAGTTCGGGACTAGCGGGAAGGCCAGATACGCAGTATTTT.

The J gene is TRBJ2-1, the V gene TRBV12-3 or TRBV12-4; D is unclear. The CDR3 consists of 11 residues. V dropped 3 bases and J dropped 9 bases, with 6 bases sitting between them. CDR3 nucleotides: TGTGCCAGCAGTTTTAGAACTGAGCAGTTCTTC. Translated, it gives CASSFRTEQFF.

The rearrangement links TRBV27 to TRBJ2-7, with a tentative D call TRBD1 (6 bases). The CDR3 consists of 16 residues. Trimming stripped 3 bases from V and 0 bases from J, with 15 bases between. Per germline, CDR1 MNHEY and CDR2 SMNVEV (reference sequence). The CDR3 is CASSFHRDTASYEQYF. The CDR3 DNA sequence: TGTGCCAGCAGTTTTCACCGGGACACAGCCTCCTACGAGCAGTACTTC.

The J gene is TRBJ2-3, the V gene TRBV4-2; the D is unclear. V was shortened by 1 base and J by 1 base, with 21 bases between the two germline ends. The CDR3 spans 19 residues. Per germline, CDR1 LGHNA and CDR2 YNFKEQ. The CDR3 DNA reads as TGTGCCAGCAGCCAAGCCTTAATGGCCGCCTCAATGGGCACAGATACGCAGTATTTT. Translating it yields CASSQALMAASMGTDTQYF.

The chain uses TRBV28 and TRBJ1-1, with a weak D call TRBD1 (5 bases). This CDR3 contains 16 residues. Between the trimmed V and J ends, which lost 2 bases and 0 bases, there was a span of 13 bases. CDR1 is MDHEN, CDR2 SYDVKM, per germline. CDR3 DNA sequence: TGTGCCAGCAGTTTAAGTCAGGGTGGGATGAACACTGAAGCTTTCTTT. This codes for CASSLSQGGMNTEAFF.

This clone was recorded only once. The chain is built from TRBV6-5 and TRBJ1-5; D is ambiguous. CDR3 length equals 14 residues. Germline CDR1 MNHEY, CDR2 SVGAGI. V lost 0 bases to trimming and J lost 3 bases, with 6 bases between them. CDR3: CASSYSRDNQPQHF. DNA for the CDR3: TGTGCCAGCAGTTACTCGAGAGACAATCAGCCCCAGCATTTT.

A few counts support this clone. V and J are TRBV28 and TRBJ1-4; no reliable D call. The V end lost 3 bases, the J end lost 2 bases, and 16 bases lay between the germline ends. Germline values: CDR1 MDHEN, CDR2 SYDVKM. The CDR3 contains 17 residues. CDR3: CASSLGREFRTNEKLFF. Here the CDR3 DNA reads TGTGCCAGCAGTTTGGGTAGGGAGTTTAGGACTAATGAAAAACTGTTTTTT.

This chain connects TRBV30 to TRBJ2-3, with TRBD2 identical over 7 bases. V lost 2 bases and J lost 2; bases outside the gene matches: 7. Germline-derived CDR1 and CDR2 are GTSNPN and SVGIG (reference sequence). The CDR3 consists of 15 residues. CDR3 sequence: CAWSPRTRVTDTQYF. CDR3 coding DNA: TGTGCCTGGAGTCCTCGGACTAGGGTCACAGATACGCAGTATTTT.